This is a list of T cell receptor beta chains from one sample in a study of Graves' ophthalmopathy and Graves' hyperthyroidism. TCRdb itself ran the multiplex PCR reads through MiXCR, one entry per CDR3 protein. The data contain 150,000 to 200,000 distinct CDR3 sequences, around 39% of them seen just once; the ten biggest clones take up approximately 9%. The source material was peripheral blood. These receptor sequences come from a man between 25 and 39 years old with Graves' ophthalmopathy. The CDR3 runs from the conserved cysteine through the conserved F or W. A D gene is named only where the DNA matches it firmly. The listing skips clone size in some rows; elsewhere it reads once, few, many or a size class.

TRBJ2-5,TRBV19,NA,NA,CASTSYGQETQYF,TGTGCCAGTACCTCATATGGACAAGAGACCCAGTACTTC
TRBJ1-2,TRBV28,NA,NA,CASSNVAGYGYTF,TGTGCCAGCAGTAATGTCGCTGGGTATGGCTACACCTTC
TRBJ2-7,TRBV10-2,many,NA,CASRTHRQEAEQYF,TGCGCCAGCAGGACCCACCGACAGGAGGCCGAGCAGTACTTC
TRBJ1-3,TRBV9,many,NA,CASSVTVGRESSGNTIYF,TGTGCCAGCAGCGTGACGGTCGGGCGGGAGAGCTCTGGAAACACCATATATTTT
TRBJ1-1,TRBV20-1,many,NA,CSARDPELNTEAFF,TGCAGTGCTAGAGATCCCGAACTGAACACTGAAGCTTTCTTT
TRBJ1-1,TRBV28,NA,NA,CASSLTVTKMNTEAFF,TGTGCCAGCAGTTTAACTGTTACTAAGATGAACACTGAAGCTTTCTTT
TRBJ1-1,TRBV5-1,NA,NA,CASSSTGHTEAFF,TGCGCCAGCAGCTCAACAGGGCACACTGAAGCTTTCTTT
TRBJ2-5,TRBV5-1,many,TRBD1,CASSYLGGYGARETQYF,TGCGCCAGCAGCTACTTAGGGGGCTACGGCGCGAGGGAGACCCAGTACTTC
TRBJ2-5,TRBV28,many,NA,CASSKYVGETQYF,TGTGCCAGCAGCAAGTACGTGGGAGAGACCCAGTACTTC
TRBJ2-7,TRBV30,many,TRBD1,CAWNRDRGYEQYF,TGTGCCTGGAACCGGGACAGGGGCTACGAGCAGTACTTC
TRBJ2-2,TRBV24-1,NA,NA,CATSDIEAASAGELFF,TGTGCCACCAGTGACATCGAGGCGGCGTCCGCCGGGGAGCTGTTTTTT
TRBJ2-7,TRBV12-3/TRBV12-4,many,NA,CASSGGTYYEQYF,TGTGCCAGCAGTGGGGGGACTTACTACGAGCAGTACTTC
TRBJ2-7,TRBV6-2/TRBV6-3,NA,TRBD2,CASSYSGLEANTDEQYF,TGTGCCAGCAGTTACTCGGGACTAGAGGCAAATACAGACGAGCAGTACTTC
TRBJ2-7,TRBV28,once,NA,CASSLEGGPPSYEQYF,TGTGCCAGCAGTTTGGAGGGGGGACCGCCCTCCTACGAGCAGTACTTC
TRBJ2-2,TRBV24-1,many,NA,CATPGCWELFF,TGTGCCACCCCGGGATGCTGGGAGCTGTTTTTT
TRBJ1-1,TRBV20-1,NA,TRBD1,CSARGDRVGGNTEAFF,TGCAGTGCTAGGGGGGACAGGGTTGGAGGGAACACTGAAGCTTTCTTT
TRBJ2-2,TRBV6-1,many,NA,CASSENGRTGELFF,TGTGCCAGCAGTGAAAACGGGCGGACCGGGGAGCTGTTTTTT
TRBJ2-7,TRBV6-5,many,NA,CASSYGGEQYF,TGTGCCAGCAGTTACGGGGGGGAGCAGTACTTC
TRBJ1-1,TRBV20-1,many,NA,CSVGTGNTEAFF,TGCAGTGTCGGGACGGGGAACACTGAAGCTTTCTTT
TRBJ1-5,TRBV28,many,NA,CASSPPGFNQPQHF,TGTGCCAGCAGTCCCCCAGGGTTCAATCAGCCCCAGCATTTT
TRBJ1-5,TRBV6-1,NA,TRBD1,CASSVGGQARNQPQHF,TGTGCCAGCAGTGTGGGGGGACAGGCACGCAATCAGCCCCAGCATTTT
TRBJ1-6,TRBV11-3,NA,NA,CASSLELDNNSPLHF,TGTGCCAGCAGCTTAGAATTGGACAATAATTCACCCCTCCACTTT
TRBJ1-3,TRBV6-1,once,NA,CASGSGNTIYF,TGTGCCAGCGGCTCTGGAAACACCATATATTTT
TRBJ1-5,TRBV30,NA,TRBD1,CAWVPGTGVDQPQHF,TGTGCCTGGGTTCCCGGGACAGGGGTAGATCAGCCCCAGCATTTT
TRBJ1-1,TRBV3-1,many,NA,CASSTGRRTEAFF,TGTGCCAGCAGCACGGGACGGCGCACTGAGGCTTTCTTT
TRBJ2-7,TRBV28,many,NA,CASSLPQGLGYEQYF,TGTGCCAGCAGTTTACCCCAGGGGTTAGGATACGAGCAGTACTTC
TRBJ1-2,TRBV7-2,many,NA,CASSLVRVDGYGYTF,TGTGCCAGCAGCTTAGTTCGGGTGGATGGGTATGGCTACACCTTC
TRBJ1-2,TRBV7-9,many,TRBD1,CASSLGQGEWYGYTF,TGTGCCAGCAGCTTAGGACAGGGAGAATGGTATGGCTACACCTTC
TRBJ1-6,TRBV6-1,many,TRBD1,CASRTGTGYSPLHF,TGTGCCAGCAGGACCGGGACAGGGTATTCACCCCTCCACTTT
TRBJ2-4,TRBV6-1,many,TRBD2,CASSEGGTSGNIQYF,TGTGCCAGCAGTGAAGGGGGGACTAGCGGGAACATTCAGTACTTC
TRBJ2-5,TRBV27,many,NA,CASSLEGLGETQYF,TGTGCCAGCAGTTTAGAGGGGTTAGGGGAGACCCAGTACTTC
TRBJ1-1,TRBV12-3/TRBV12-4,many,TRBD1,CASRPGQGLNTEAFF,TGTGCCAGCAGGCCCGGACAGGGGTTGAACACTGAAGCTTTCTTT
TRBJ1-2,TRBV30,NA,TRBD1,CAWGLGQYYGYTF,TGTGCCTGGGGGTTGGGACAGTACTACGGCTACACCTTC
TRBJ2-7,TRBV12-3/TRBV12-4,NA,NA,CASSWQGWNEQYF,TGTGCCAGCAGTTGGCAGGGATGGAACGAGCAGTACTTC
TRBJ1-1,TRBV28,many,NA,CASSFGVTEAFF,TGTGCCAGCAGTTTTGGTGTCACTGAAGCTTTCTTT
TRBJ2-5,TRBV20-1,many,NA,CSAPRGLETQYF,TGCAGTGCTCCCAGAGGTTTAGAGACCCAGTACTTC
TRBJ1-5,TRBV6-1,NA,NA,CASNLGQSNQPQHF,TGTGCCAGCAACTTGGGACAAAGCAATCAGCCCCAGCATTTT
TRBJ2-7,TRBV7-2,many,TRBD2,CASSARTSGSYEQYF,TGTGCCAGCAGCGCCCGGACTAGCGGTAGCTACGAGCAGTACTTC
TRBJ1-2,TRBV6-5,many,NA,CASSYARQAGYTF,TGTGCCAGCAGTTACGCGAGACAGGCTGGCTACACCTTC
TRBJ2-5,TRBV12-5,NA,TRBD1,CASGQGAWKTQYF,TGTGCTAGTGGACAGGGGGCGTGGAAGACCCAGTACTTC
TRBJ1-2,TRBV30,NA,NA,CAWSVRGSYGYTF,TGTGCCTGGAGTGTACGAGGGTCCTATGGCTACACCTTC
TRBJ2-7,TRBV27,many,NA,CASRISPFSLFDEQYF,TGTGCCAGCAGAATATCCCCGTTCAGTCTTTTTGACGAGCAGTACTTC
TRBJ1-1,TRBV28,NA,NA,CASESIRIAFF,TGTGCCAGCGAATCGATTCGGATAGCTTTCTTT
TRBJ1-5,TRBV6-4,many,NA,CASSYGNSQPQHF,TGTGCCAGCAGTTACGGGAACAGTCAGCCCCAGCATTTT
TRBJ2-5,TRBV5-4,NA,NA,CASSGTGRGETQYF,TGTGCCAGCAGCGGGACCGGAAGAGGGGAGACCCAGTACTTC
TRBJ2-5,TRBV15,once,TRBD1,CATSSSDRGQGETQYF,TGTGCCACCAGCAGTTCGGACAGGGGGCAGGGGGAGACCCAGTACTTC
TRBJ1-2,TRBV7-8,NA,NA,CASSGGASYGYTF,TGTGCCAGCAGTGGAGGGGCTTCGTATGGCTACACCTTC
TRBJ1-1,TRBV27,many,NA,CASSSVPGKNTEAFF,TGTGCCAGCAGTTCTGTCCCAGGGAAGAACACTGAAGCTTTCTTT
TRBJ2-4,TRBV30,NA,NA,CAWRGEGMNIQYF,TGTGCCTGGAGGGGAGAGGGAATGAACATTCAGTACTTC
TRBJ2-7,TRBV20-1,many,TRBD2,CSARGVTSGRTNEQYF,TGCAGTGCTAGAGGCGTTACTAGCGGGAGGACTAACGAGCAGTACTTC
TRBJ1-1,TRBV11-1,many,TRBD1,CASSPTGMGNRNTEAFF,TGTGCCAGCAGCCCGACAGGGATGGGGAATCGGAACACTGAAGCTTTCTTT
TRBJ2-7,TRBV12-3/TRBV12-4,many,TRBD2,CASSPRGLASYEQYF,TGTGCCAGCAGCCCCCGGGGACTAGCGTCCTACGAGCAGTACTTC